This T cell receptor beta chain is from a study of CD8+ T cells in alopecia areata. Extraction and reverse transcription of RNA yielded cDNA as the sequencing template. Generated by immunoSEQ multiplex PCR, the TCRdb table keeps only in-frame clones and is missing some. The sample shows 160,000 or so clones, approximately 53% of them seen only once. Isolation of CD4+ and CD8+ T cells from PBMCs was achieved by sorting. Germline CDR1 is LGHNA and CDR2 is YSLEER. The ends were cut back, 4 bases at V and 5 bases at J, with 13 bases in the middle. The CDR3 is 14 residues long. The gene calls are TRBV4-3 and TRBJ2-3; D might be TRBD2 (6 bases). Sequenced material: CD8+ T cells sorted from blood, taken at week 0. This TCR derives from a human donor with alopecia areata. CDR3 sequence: CASSPGTGLDTQYF. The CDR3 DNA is TGCGCCAGCAGCCCTGGGACTGGTTTAGATACGCAGTATTTT.